This T cell receptor beta chain was retrieved from a study of T cells in Graves' hyperthyroidism and ophthalmopathy (dated by TCRdb to the late 2010s). Describing the broader study: Peripheral blood was collected at initial diagnosis, before any treatment. TCR Vbeta CDR3 sequencing of approximately 140 peripheral blood samples (over 40 ophthalmopathy, around 80 hyperthyroidism and approximately 17 progressor patients) is reported in the paper. TCR V-J signatures able to tell the groups apart were searched for in a discovery cohort of 90 to 100 patients, of whom roughly 42 had Graves' ophthalmopathy and roughly 59 had stable Graves' hyperthyroidism. In more than five Graves' hyperthyroidism patients, the study also compared T-cell repertoires from thyroid tissue with T-cell repertoires from blood. Prospective prediction of ophthalmopathy was tested in an independent validation cohort consisting of 18 to 20 hyperthyroidism patients and approximately 16 patients who later progressed to ophthalmopathy. After sampling, hyperthyroidism patients received methimazole starting at 30 mg daily, and ophthalmopathy patients received high-dose intravenous methylprednisolone. For training and testing, the roughly 97 patients in the discovery cohort were randomly divided in a 7:3 ratio. Study-level results and caveats: No statistical method was used to fix the sample size in advance, and group allocation was not hidden from the investigators. During validation, the model predicted progression to ophthalmopathy a median of around 7 months ahead of onset, with 70.59% sensitivity and 72.22% specificity. Most expanded thyroid clonotypes (frequency above 0.001) were also detected in blood, suggesting blood repertoires may reflect thyroid immune responses. Ophthalmopathy was separated from stable hyperthyroidism by a 13 V-J signature model, with approximately 90% sensitivity and just over 81% specificity obtained in cross-validation and 80%/75% obtained in testing.

This clonotype has a handful of counts. Which antigen it targets is not known. Within one base of it there is no much larger clone, and no base qualities were kept. Stable Graves' hyperthyroidism was defined as the absence of progression to ophthalmopathy over 18 months of follow-up. Hyperthyroidism patients were aged 18 to 65 years and newly diagnosed, with disease duration of less than 2 months. Exclusion was applied to patients with uncontrolled infections, other autoimmune diseases, pregnancy or lactation. Clinical symptoms, serum thyroxine and TRAb, thyroid ultrasound, and orbital computed tomography formed the basis for the diagnoses. PBMCs were isolated from 7.5 to 10 ml of fresh peripheral blood by Ficoll-Paque density gradient centrifugation. Total RNA was extracted using Trizol reagent, and RNA quality was assessed on an Agilent 2100 Bioanalyzer. CDR1 and CDR2, per the germline V gene, are SGHTA and FQGNSA. V has 5 bases trimmed and J has 13 bases trimmed; junction bases matching no gene number 8. The CDR3 measures 12 amino acids from cysteine to phenylalanine. Here the CDR3 DNA is all that survives: 36 bases in frame from base 1.

The TCR beta CDR3 regions were amplified from RNA transcripts. A first-round RT-PCR of the TCR CDR3 used the HTBI primer set with the Qiagen OneStep RT-PCR kit. A second multiplex PCR round built the libraries, followed by size selection and purification. Sequencing of the libraries was done on an Illumina HiSeq2000 using paired-end 100 bp reads. In the source study's methods: SOAPnuke was used to process the raw data, removing reads that contained adapters or uncalled bases, had a mean Phred below 15, or lacked an exact match to the constant primer or identifier. COPE v1.2.5 was used to merge the high-quality paired reads, and each unique nucleotide sequence was defined as a clonotype. Clonotypes were aligned to IMGT TRBV, TRBD and TRBJ reference segments using MiTCR v1.1. Analysis was restricted to V-J combinations with a frequency above 0.0001, which covered 99.2% of repertoires. A TCS score was defined as the ratio of F50 (clonal expansion) to E x V (chaos), with BLOSUM62-based TCRdist applied between CDR3 peptides within each V-J. Welch's t-statistics and random forest reduced several hundred V-J features to about 13, which were used in a naive Bayes classifier (R e1071). The public reads were reanalyzed by TCRdb: fastp trimming at Q25, MiXCR alignment, in-frame beta chains only. Under each unique CDR3 protein, matching rows form one entry showing the most common genes and DNA. It is TCRdb's table, rather than the study itself, that gives the V and J calls and clone size. In this sample the table shows about 740,000 distinct CDR3 sequences, about 14% of which occur a single time. Roughly 10% of the sample is held by the ten biggest clonotypes.

This receptor was taken from a woman aged 18-29 years with Graves' hyperthyroidism. This sequence uses TRBV7-2 and TRBJ2-1; a stretch of 7 junction bases matches TRBD1. The specimen was blood. This receptor has the CDR3 CASSVDRAIQFF. In nucleotides, the sequence is TGTGCCAGCAGCGTCGACAGGGCCATACAGTTCTTC.